This T cell receptor beta chain was recorded in a study of cytomegalovirus exposure and HLA in healthy donors. Study results and caveats: Most CMV-associated TCR beta chains appeared HLA-restricted in a later analysis. A missense DCLRE1C variant was associated with V- and J-gene trimming of TCR beta chains in a later analysis, and an independent cohort replicated the association. TCR beta V segments were, for the most part, productive about 87% or about 30% of the time in an earlier analysis.

CDR3 length equals 14 residues. Germline assignment: CDR1 MNHEY and CDR2 SVGAGI. Trimming removed 6 bases from V and 1 base from J, with 12 bases in between. As regards this clone: Antigen unknown.

A multiplex PCR was run with 60 Vbeta primers and 13 Jbeta primers. The repertoire was sequenced with immunoSEQ multiplex PCR; TCRdb's copy has only in-frame clones and lacks some. The sample contains around 170,000 clones, 65% to 85% of which appear only once. The source of this sequence is a middle-aged man in good health and CMV-seronegative. The chain links TRBV6-5 to TRBJ1-1; a weak D match, TRBD1 (5 bases). The sequenced sample consisted of PBMCs. The CDR3 spells CASSSEQENTEAFF. The CDR3, as DNA: TGTGCCAGCAGCTCAGAACAGGAGAACACTGAAGCTTTCTTT.